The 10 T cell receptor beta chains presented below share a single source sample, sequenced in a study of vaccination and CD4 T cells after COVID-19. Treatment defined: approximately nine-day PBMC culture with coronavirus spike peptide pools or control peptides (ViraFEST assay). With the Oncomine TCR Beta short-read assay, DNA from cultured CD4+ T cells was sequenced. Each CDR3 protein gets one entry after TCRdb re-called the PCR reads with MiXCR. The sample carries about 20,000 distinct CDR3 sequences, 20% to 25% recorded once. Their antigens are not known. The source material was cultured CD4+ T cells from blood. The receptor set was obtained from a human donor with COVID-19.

Here the CDR3 reads CASSIQGLSNQPQHF. The CDR3 coding sequence is TGTGCCAGTAGTATCCAGGGGCTTAGCAATCAGCCCCAGCATTTT. This sequence joins TRBV19 and TRBJ1-5; a weak D match, TRBD1 (6 bases). Germline CDR1 is LNHDA and CDR2 is SQIVND (reference sequence). Deletions cut 3 bases from V and 0 bases from J, with 9 bases between. The CDR3 has 15 residues.

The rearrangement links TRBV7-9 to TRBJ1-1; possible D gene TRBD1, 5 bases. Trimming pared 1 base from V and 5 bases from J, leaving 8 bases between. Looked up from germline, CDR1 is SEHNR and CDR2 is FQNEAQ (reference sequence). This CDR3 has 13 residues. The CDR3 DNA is TGTGCCAGCAGCTTAGAGGGGTCAACTGAAGCTTTCTTT. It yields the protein CASSLEGSTEAFF.

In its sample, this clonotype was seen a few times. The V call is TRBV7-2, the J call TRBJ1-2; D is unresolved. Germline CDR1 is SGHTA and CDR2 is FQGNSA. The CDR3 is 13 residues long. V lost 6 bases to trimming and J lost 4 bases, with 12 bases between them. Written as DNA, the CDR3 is TGTGCCAGCAGTTCCCCCCTCGTCTATGGCTACACCTTC. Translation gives CASSSPLVYGYTF.

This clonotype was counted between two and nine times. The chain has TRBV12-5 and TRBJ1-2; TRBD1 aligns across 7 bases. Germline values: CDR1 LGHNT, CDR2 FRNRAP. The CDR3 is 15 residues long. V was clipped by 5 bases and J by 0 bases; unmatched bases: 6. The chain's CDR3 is CASGPGDRPNYGYTF. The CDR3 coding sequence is TGTGCTAGTGGTCCCGGGGACAGACCTAACTATGGCTACACCTTC.

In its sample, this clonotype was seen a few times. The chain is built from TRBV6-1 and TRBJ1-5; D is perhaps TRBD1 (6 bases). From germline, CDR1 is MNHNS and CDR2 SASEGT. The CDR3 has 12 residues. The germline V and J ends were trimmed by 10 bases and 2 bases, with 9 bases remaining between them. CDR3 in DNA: TGTGCCATAGCAGGGGGCAATCAGCCCCAGCATTTT. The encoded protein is CAIAGGNQPQHF.

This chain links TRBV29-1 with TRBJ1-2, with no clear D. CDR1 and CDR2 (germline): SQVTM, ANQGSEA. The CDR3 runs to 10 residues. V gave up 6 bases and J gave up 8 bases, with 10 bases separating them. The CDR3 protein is CSVAGSGYTF. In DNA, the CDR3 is TGCAGCGTCGCCGGAAGCGGCTACACCTTC. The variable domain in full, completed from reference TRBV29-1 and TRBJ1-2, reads SAVISQKPSRDICQRGTSLTIQCQVDSQVTMMFWYRQQPGQSLTLIATANQGSEATYESGFVIDKFPISRPNLTFSTLTVSNMSPEDSSIYLCSVAGSGYTFGSGTRLTVV.

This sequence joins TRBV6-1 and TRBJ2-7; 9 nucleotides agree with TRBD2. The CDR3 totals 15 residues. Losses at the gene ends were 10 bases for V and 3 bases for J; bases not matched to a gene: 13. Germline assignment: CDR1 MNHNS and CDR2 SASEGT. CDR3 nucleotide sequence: TGTGCCACCGAGTCGGGGGGACTAGCTGTCTACGAGCAGTACTTC. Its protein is CATESGGLAVYEQYF.

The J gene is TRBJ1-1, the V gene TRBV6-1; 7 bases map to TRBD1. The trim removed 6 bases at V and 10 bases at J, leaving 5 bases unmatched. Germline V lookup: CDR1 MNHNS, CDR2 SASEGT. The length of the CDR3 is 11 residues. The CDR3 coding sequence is TGTGCCAGCAGGACAGGGACCCCAGCTTTCTTT. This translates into CASRTGTPAFF.

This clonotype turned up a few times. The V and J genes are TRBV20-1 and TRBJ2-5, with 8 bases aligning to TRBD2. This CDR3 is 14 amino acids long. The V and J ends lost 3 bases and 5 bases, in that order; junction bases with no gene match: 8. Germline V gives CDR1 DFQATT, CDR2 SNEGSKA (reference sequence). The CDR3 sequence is CSASTRGAVETQYF. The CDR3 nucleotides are TGCAGTGCTAGTACGCGGGGGGCGGTGGAGACCCAGTACTTC.

CDR3 in amino acids: CATSSGTLSYNEQFF. In DNA form, the CDR3 reads TGTGCCACCTCATCAGGGACTTTGTCCTACAATGAGCAGTTCTTC. The chain carries TRBV24-1 and TRBJ2-1; D is perhaps TRBD2 (6 bases). With 9 bases removed from V and 1 base from J, the gap between germline ends came to 15 bases. Looked up from germline, CDR1 is KGHDR and CDR2 is SFDVKD. The CDR3 extends over 15 amino acids.